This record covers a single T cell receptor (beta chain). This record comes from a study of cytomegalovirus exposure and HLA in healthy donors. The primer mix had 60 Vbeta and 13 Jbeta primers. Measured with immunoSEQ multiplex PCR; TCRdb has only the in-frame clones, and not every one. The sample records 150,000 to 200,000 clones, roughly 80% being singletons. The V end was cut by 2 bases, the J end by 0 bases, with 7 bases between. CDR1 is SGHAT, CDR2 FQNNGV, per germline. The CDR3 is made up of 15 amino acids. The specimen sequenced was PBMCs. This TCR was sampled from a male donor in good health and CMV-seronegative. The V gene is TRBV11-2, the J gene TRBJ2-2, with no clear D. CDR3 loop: CASSLNQANTGELFF. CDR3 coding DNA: TGTGCCAGCAGCTTAAATCAGGCGAACACCGGGGAGCTGTTTTTT.